The 17 T cell receptor beta chains below all came from one sample that was sequenced in a study of shared T cell receptors in the human thymus. Using immunoSEQ multiplex PCR, the repertoire was profiled, and TCRdb retains in-frame clones only, with some absent. The sample records 450,000 to 650,000 clones, 78% being singletons. The sample was also linked to a second study, of human thymus T cells.

Sequenced sample: thymocytes. All receptors come from a boy under two years old with a congenital heart defect.

The chain recombines TRBV28 with TRBJ2-5; 7 bases are a match to TRBD1. Germline trimming cut 7 bases from V and 2 bases from J; bases unmatched to any gene: 16. Germline V gene data show CDR1 as MDHEN and CDR2 as SYDVKM. The CDR3 totals 17 residues. The chain's CDR3 is CASNLHAAQGEQETQYF. The DNA for the CDR3 is TGTGCCAGCAATCTCCACGCTGCCCAGGGGGAACAAGAGACCCAGTACTTC.

This chain joins TRBV27 and TRBJ1-3; D ambiguous. V lost 2 bases and J lost 2, with 7 bases in between. Per germline, CDR1 MNHEY and CDR2 SMNVEV (reference sequence). The CDR3 consists of 14 residues. The CDR3 is CASSLRGTGNTIYF. In nucleotides, the CDR3 is TGTGCCAGCAGTTTACGAGGGACTGGAAACACCATATATTTT.

The chain couples TRBV10-1 to TRBJ1-5, with D possibly matching TRBD1 (5 bases). CDR3 length: 17 amino acids. V was clipped by 6 bases and J by 0 bases, with 18 bases between them. Per germline, CDR1 WNHNN and CDR2 SYGVQD (reference sequence). The CDR3 loop reads CASRTGLLLYSNQPQHF. CDR3 DNA sequence: TGCGCCAGCAGGACGGGACTCTTACTCTATAGCAATCAGCCCCAGCATTTT.

The chain joins TRBV27 to TRBJ1-1; the D gene is possibly TRBD1 (6 bases). Germline V CDR1 and CDR2: MNHEY, SMNVEV (reference sequence). The CDR3 sequence is 19 residues long. V dropped 6 bases and J dropped 5 bases, with 31 bases sitting between them. CDR3 DNA sequence: TGTGCCAGCAGCCATGAATCGGACAGAAAACATCTCCCGGGGACTGAAGCTTTCTTT. Translated: CASSHESDRKHLPGTEAFF.

V and J are TRBV4-3 and TRBJ2-1; TRBD2 is a possible D gene (5 bases). Germline lookup yields CDR1 LGHNA and CDR2 YSLEER. The V end lost 0 bases, the J end lost 6 bases, and 9 bases lay between the germline ends. This CDR3 region has 14 residues. CDR3 residues: CASSQEDWPNEQFF. The DNA of the CDR3 is TGCGCCAGCAGCCAAGAGGACTGGCCCAATGAGCAGTTCTTC.

The genes are TRBV4-3 and TRBJ2-7, with D perhaps matching TRBD2 (7 bases). The CDR3 sequence is 16 residues long. Trimming took off 0 bases at V and 6 bases at J, with 18 bases between the two ends. Germline CDR1 reads LGHNA; CDR2 reads YSLEER. The DNA of the CDR3 is TGCGCCAGCAGCCAAGATGGGGGGGCGATACCAATCGAGCAGTACTTC. Residues: CASSQDGGAIPIEQYF.

The chain carries TRBV11-2 and TRBJ1-2; 9 nucleotides align to TRBD1. Germline CDR1 reads SGHAT; CDR2 reads FQNNGV. Trimming at V came to 4 bases and at J to 4 bases, leaving 16 bases not matched to a gene. The CDR3 has 18 residues. The CDR3 nucleotides read TGTGCCAGCAGCTCCCGGGACAGGGACTCCCTCCCCAGCTATGGCTACACCTTC. Encoded protein: CASSSRDRDSLPSYGYTF.

The V and J genes are TRBV11-2 and TRBJ2-7; 7 nucleotides agree with TRBD2. Trimming removed 0 bases from V and 3 bases from J; junction bases left unmatched: 11. The germline V gene has CDR1 SGHAT and CDR2 FQNNGV. The CDR3 is made up of 17 amino acids. The CDR3: CASSLDLPGRFIYEQYF. As DNA, the CDR3 is TGTGCCAGCAGCTTAGATCTCCCCGGGAGGTTTATCTACGAGCAGTACTTC.

V and J are TRBV7-2 and TRBJ1-2, with D possibly matching TRBD1 (5 bases). Between the trimmed V and J ends, which lost 0 bases and 4 bases, there was a span of 12 bases. The CDR3 is made up of 15 amino acids. Germline values: CDR1 SGHTA, CDR2 FQGNSA. The CDR3 nucleotides are TGTGCCAGCAGCTTAGCGCCAGGGTTAGGCTATGGCTACACCTTC. Amino acid sequence: CASSLAPGLGYGYTF.

V and J are TRBV7-2 and TRBJ2-1, with D tentatively TRBD1 (6 bases). The germline V and J ends were trimmed by 4 bases and 0 bases, with 10 bases remaining between them. The CDR3 extends over 15 amino acids. CDR1 is SGHTA and CDR2 is FQGNSA in the germline V gene. The CDR3 nucleotides are TGTGCCAGCAGCTCTACAGGGCTCTCCTACAATGAGCAGTTCTTC. Encoded protein: CASSSTGLSYNEQFF.

This clone was recorded once. The chain uses TRBV4-2 and TRBJ2-1, with TRBD1 as a possible D gene (6 bases). V was shortened by 4 bases and J by 6 bases, with 25 bases between the two germline ends. This CDR3 is 18 amino acids long. Germline CDR1 LGHNA, CDR2 YNFKEQ. The DNA for the CDR3 is TGTGCCAGCAGCCTTGGGGGCGTGGCGGGTCCCTTGGGCAATGAGCAGTTCTTC. This sequence encodes CASSLGGVAGPLGNEQFF.

J is TRBJ1-1 and V is TRBV4-3, with D possibly matching TRBD1 (5 bases). The V and J ends lost 0 bases and 1 base respectively, with 15 bases between them. The V gene's germline CDR1 is LGHNA and CDR2 YSLEER. The CDR3 is made up of 17 amino acids. CDR3 sequence (DNA): TGCGCCAGCAGCCAAGAAGCGTGGGGGGATACGAACACTGAAGCTTTCTTT. It yields the protein CASSQEAWGDTNTEAFF.

This rearrangement joins TRBV19 to TRBJ2-7; maybe TRBD1 (5 bases). Germline CDR1 is LNHDA and CDR2 is SQIVND (reference sequence). The CDR3 totals 13 residues. The ends were cut back, 1 base at V and 5 bases at J, with 9 bases in the middle. The CDR3 sequence: CASSIGQGNEQYF. CDR3 nucleotide sequence: TGTGCCAGTAGTATAGGCCAGGGCAACGAGCAGTACTTC.

The CDR3 protein is CASSDPHINEQFF. CDR3 bases: TGCGCCAGCAGTGACCCACATATCAATGAGCAGTTCTTC. The V call is TRBV10-2, the J call TRBJ2-1; D not resolved. V was pared by 3 bases and J by 6 bases, with 9 bases between. This CDR3 region has 13 residues. Germline CDR1 reads WSHSY; CDR2 reads SAAADI.

The chain is built from TRBV14 and TRBJ2-7; D gene ambiguous. The CDR3 runs to 14 residues. The germline gives CDR1 SGHDN, CDR2 FVKESK. V lost 2 bases and J 0 bases, leaving 8 bases between the germline ends. CDR3 in DNA: TGTGCCAGCAGCCAAACCCTAAGCTCCTACGAGCAGTACTTC. Translating it yields CASSQTLSSYEQYF.

In this sample, this clone turned up a few times. The chain's CDR3 is CASKPGDTQYF. The CDR3 DNA is TGTGCCAGCAAGCCAGGGGACACGCAGTATTTT. The V and J genes are TRBV6-1 and TRBJ2-3; D is perhaps TRBD1 (6 bases). Germline assignment: CDR1 MNHNS and CDR2 SASEGT. There are 11 residues in the CDR3. The V end lost 7 bases, the J end lost 9 bases, and 11 bases lay between the germline ends.

The table lists this clone with a few counts. The genes are TRBV11-2 and TRBJ2-7, with 12 nucleotides matching TRBD2. The germline V gene has CDR1 SGHAT and CDR2 FQNNGV. There are 16 residues in the CDR3. J lost 1 base, V lost 5 bases, and 6 bases had no gene match. The CDR3 is CASSSRLAGESYEQYF. CDR3 nucleotides: TGTGCCAGCAGCAGCCGACTAGCGGGAGAATCCTACGAGCAGTACTTC.